This T cell receptor (beta chain) comes out of a study of cytomegalovirus exposure and HLA in healthy donors. At the level of the study: Early release data held tens of millions of unique TCRs from HLA-typed donors.

A word on this clone: Its specificity is unknown.

Overall study findings and caveats: Reportedly, TCR beta sequences accurately predicted HLA-A and HLA-B alleles in most subjects.

Looked up from germline, CDR1 is ENHRY and CDR2 is SYGVKD. Losses at the gene ends were 4 bases for V and 4 bases for J; bases not matched to a gene: 6. This CDR3 has 15 amino acids. PCR amplification relied on 60 Vbeta primers (plus 13 Jbeta primers). TCRdb keeps only in-frame clones here, not all; method: immunoSEQ multiplex PCR. The sample has 150,000 to 200,000 clones, 81% seen once. Every donor was a healthy person donating bone marrow. Donors likely had unrecorded immune exposures despite being nominally healthy when sampled. This TCR derives from a woman aged 18-29 years in good health and CMV-seropositive. The sequencing input was PBMCs. This chain uses TRBV10-3 with TRBJ2-5, with 10 nucleotides matching TRBD1. For the CDR3, the DNA is TGTGCCATCAGTGGACAGGGGGCAGTGAGAGAGACCCAGTACTTC. This codes for CAISGQGAVRETQYF.